These 15 T cell receptor beta chains came from one sample sequenced in a study of shared clonotypes between healthy human individuals. The method was immunoSEQ multiplex PCR; TCRdb's version includes in-frame clones alone and lacks a portion of them. The sample has some 2.4 million clones, approximately 93% seen once. Sequencing input: naive CD4+ T cells from PBMCs. Noted subset: CD45RA+ positively selected. All receptors derive from a man younger than 35 in good health. Some clones in this sample may be carry-over from other donors' samples.

This rearrangement joins TRBV7-7 to TRBJ2-1; 9 bases are a match to TRBD2. This CDR3 comprises 13 residues. With 5 bases clipped from V and 8 bases from J, the junction kept 4 bases outside the gene matches. Germline CDR1 and CDR2: SSHAT and FNYEAQ (reference sequence). CDR3 nucleotides: TGTGCCAGCAGCCCCGGGACTAGCCATGAGCAGTTCTTC. Translated: CASSPGTSHEQFF. Using reference TRBV7-7 and TRBJ2-1 for the parts outside the CDR3, the full variable domain is GAGVSQSPRYKVTKRGQDVTLRCDPISSHATLYWYQQALGQGPEFLTYFNYEAQPDKSGLPSDRFSAERPEGSISTLTIQRTEQRDSAMYRCASSPGTSHEQFFGPGTRLTVL.

This sequence joins TRBV6-5 and TRBJ1-2; the D is unclear. Germline CDR1 reads MNHEY; CDR2 reads SVGAGI. There are 15 residues in the CDR3. Trimming shortened V by 2 bases and J by 1 base, and 11 bases separated the two germline ends. The CDR3 reads CASSYRAENNYGYTF. The CDR3 nucleotides are TGTGCCAGCAGTTACCGGGCGGAAAATAACTATGGCTACACCTTC.

The chain carries TRBV15 and TRBJ1-1, with 7 bases lining up with TRBD1. The CDR3 runs to 15 residues. The J segment lost 5 bases and the V segment lost 3 bases, leaving 9 bases of the junction unmatched. Germline CDR1 is LNHNV and CDR2 is YYDKDF (reference sequence). The CDR3 bases are TGTGCCACCAGCAGCGGCGAGGGGGCGTTTACTGAAGCTTTCTTT. Residues: CATSSGEGAFTEAFF.

The V call is TRBV30, the J call TRBJ1-5, with no clear D. CDR3 length equals 15 residues. Trimming took off 3 bases at V and 1 base at J, with 13 bases between the two ends. The germline V gene encodes CDR1 GTSNPN and CDR2 SVGIG (reference sequence). The CDR3 nucleotides read TGTGCCTGGAGGGGCAAAGGACGGAGCAATCAGCCCCAGCATTTT. The encoded protein is CAWRGKGRSNQPQHF.

This clone came up a few times. V usage is TRBV9 and J usage is TRBJ1-1; D not certain. Per the germline V gene, CDR1 is SGDLS and CDR2 is YYNGEE. Deletions cut 0 bases from V and 1 base from J, with 10 bases between. The CDR3 has 15 amino acids. CDR3 nucleotides: TGTGCCAGCAGCGTAGACGGCAGGACGAACACTGAAGCTTTCTTT. As protein: CASSVDGRTNTEAFF.

This chain uses TRBV19 with TRBJ2-3; 8 nucleotides align to TRBD2. The V gene's germline CDR1 is LNHDA and CDR2 SQIVND (reference sequence). The CDR3 covers 17 residues. Germline trimming cut 5 bases from V and 4 bases from J; bases unmatched to any gene: 14. The CDR3 DNA follows: TGTGCCAGTAGTTCTCGGGGTAGCGGGACTCGGGCAGATACGCAGTATTTT. This codes for CASSSRGSGTRADTQYF.

The V call is TRBV10-1, the J call TRBJ2-7; 8 positions match TRBD2. Looked up from germline, CDR1 is WNHNN and CDR2 is SYGVQD (reference sequence). V shed 7 bases and J 2 bases; nucleotides not matched to a gene: 7. The CDR3 extends over 14 amino acids. CDR3 protein: CASKIAGPTYEQYF. The CDR3, as DNA: TGCGCCAGCAAGATAGCGGGACCCACCTACGAGCAGTACTTC.

This sequence joins TRBV5-1 and TRBJ2-3; 9 bases line up with TRBD2. CDR3 length equals 17 residues. From germline, CDR1 is SGHRS and CDR2 YFSETQ. V was clipped by 0 bases and J by 0 bases; unmatched bases: 5. CDR3 residues: CASSLGVAGASTDTQYF. CDR3 coding DNA: TGCGCCAGCAGCTTGGGTGTAGCGGGGGCTAGCACAGATACGCAGTATTTT. Supplemented by reference TRBV5-1 and TRBJ2-3, the full variable domain reads KAGVTQTPRYLIKTRGQQVTLSCSPISGHRSVSWYQQTPGQGLQFLFEYFSETQRNKGNFPGRFSGRQFSNSRSEMNVSTLELGDSALYLCASSLGVAGASTDTQYFGPGTRLTVL.

This clone was detected once. This chain links TRBV28 with TRBJ1-3; TRBD1 might be the D (5 bases). The germline V and J ends were trimmed by 2 bases and 0 bases, with 11 bases remaining between them. Per the germline V gene, CDR1 is MDHEN and CDR2 is SYDVKM. The CDR3 is 16 residues long. This CDR3 reads CASSLGAGSSGNTIYF. CDR3 nucleotides: TGTGCCAGCAGTTTAGGGGCCGGTTCCTCTGGAAACACCATATATTTT.

A remark on this clone: Different DNA sequences within this sample yield the same CDR3. This chain connects TRBV5-1 to TRBJ2-5; D is ambiguous. Germline V gene data show CDR1 as SGHRS and CDR2 as YFSETQ. This CDR3 is built from 13 residues. Trimming took off 4 bases at V and 2 bases at J, with 9 bases between the two ends. The CDR3 region is CASSPGPQETQYF. The CDR3 nucleotides are TGCGCCAGCAGCCCCGGACCTCAAGAGACCCAGTACTTC. The full variable domain, rest sourced from reference TRBV5-1 and TRBJ2-5, is KAGVTQTPRYLIKTRGQQVTLSCSPISGHRSVSWYQQTPGQGLQFLFEYFSETQRNKGNFPGRFSGRQFSNSRSEMNVSTLELGDSALYLCASSPGPQETQYFGPGTRLLVL.

The J gene is TRBJ1-1, the V gene TRBV6-6; no reliable D call. Germline V gives CDR1 MNHNY, CDR2 SVGAGI (reference sequence). Trimming took 7 bases from V and 1 from J, leaving 13 bases between them. The length of the CDR3 is 14 residues. The CDR3 region is CASIGDTRNTEAFF. The CDR3 DNA follows: TGTGCCAGCATTGGTGATACGAGGAACACTGAAGCTTTCTTT.

The V call is TRBV28, the J call TRBJ1-4; no reliable D call. Trimming stripped 5 bases from V and 4 bases from J, with 17 bases between. The germline CDR1 and CDR2 sequences are MDHEN and SYDVKM. The CDR3 contains 16 residues. The DNA of the CDR3 is TGTGCCAGCAGTACTCGTTCCTGGGCTTTTAATGAAAAACTGTTTTTT. It encodes CASSTRSWAFNEKLFF.

The chain uses TRBV6-5 and TRBJ2-7; 7 bases are a match to TRBD1. The CDR3 covers 16 residues. V was pared by 0 bases and J by 1 base, with 6 bases of the junction left unmatched. Germline lookup yields CDR1 MNHEY and CDR2 SVGAGI. This CDR3 is CASSYSRDRQSYEQYF. In DNA, the CDR3 is TGTGCCAGCAGTTACTCCCGGGACAGACAGTCCTACGAGCAGTACTTC.

The chain employs TRBV2 and TRBJ2-5; 14 positions match TRBD2. The CDR3 is 18 amino acids. V dropped 6 bases and J dropped 5; count of bases not matched to a gene: 14. Germline CDR1 and CDR2: SNHLY and FYNNEI. CDR3 residues: CASSLGLAGGAFLETQYF. The CDR3 region has the DNA TGTGCCAGCAGCCTTGGACTAGCGGGAGGCGCTTTTCTGGAGACCCAGTACTTC.

The V call is TRBV2, the J call TRBJ1-5; D call uncertain. Trimming took off 6 bases at V and 0 bases at J, with 6 bases between the two ends. This CDR3 comprises 13 residues. The V gene's germline CDR1 is SNHLY and CDR2 FYNNEI. The CDR3 sequence: CASRFNSNQPQHF. In DNA, the CDR3 is TGTGCCAGCAGGTTCAATAGCAATCAGCCCCAGCATTTT.